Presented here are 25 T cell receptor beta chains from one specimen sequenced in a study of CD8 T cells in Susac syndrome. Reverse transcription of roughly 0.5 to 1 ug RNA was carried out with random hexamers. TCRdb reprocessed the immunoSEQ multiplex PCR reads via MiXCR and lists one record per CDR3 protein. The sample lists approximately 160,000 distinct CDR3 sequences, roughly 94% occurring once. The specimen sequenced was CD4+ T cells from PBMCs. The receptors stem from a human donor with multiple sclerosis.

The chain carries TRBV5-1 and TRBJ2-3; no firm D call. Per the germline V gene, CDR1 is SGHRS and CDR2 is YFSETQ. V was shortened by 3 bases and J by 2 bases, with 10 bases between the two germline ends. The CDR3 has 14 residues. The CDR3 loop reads CASSSSEPTDTQYF. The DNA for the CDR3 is TGCGCCAGCAGCTCGTCCGAGCCCACAGATACGCAGTATTTT.

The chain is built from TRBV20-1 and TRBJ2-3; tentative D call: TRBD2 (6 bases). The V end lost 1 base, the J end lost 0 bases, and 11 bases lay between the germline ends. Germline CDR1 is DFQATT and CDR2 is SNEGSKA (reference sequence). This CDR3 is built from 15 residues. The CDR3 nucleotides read TGCAGTGCTAGAGTATTGCGGGGAAGCACAGATACGCAGTATTTT. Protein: CSARVLRGSTDTQYF.

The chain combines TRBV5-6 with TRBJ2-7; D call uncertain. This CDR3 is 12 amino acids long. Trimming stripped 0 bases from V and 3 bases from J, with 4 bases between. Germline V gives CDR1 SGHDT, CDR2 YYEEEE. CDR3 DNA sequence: TGTGCCAGCAGCTTGGGGAACTACGAGCAGTACTTC. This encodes CASSLGNYEQYF.

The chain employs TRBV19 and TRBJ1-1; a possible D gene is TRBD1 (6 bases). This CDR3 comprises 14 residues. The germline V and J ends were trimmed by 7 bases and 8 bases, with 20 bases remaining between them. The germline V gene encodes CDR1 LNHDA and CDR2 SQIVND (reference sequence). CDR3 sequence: CASIWTAAGGEAFF. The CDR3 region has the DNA TGTGCCAGTATCTGGACAGCCGCGGGGGGAGAAGCTTTCTTT.

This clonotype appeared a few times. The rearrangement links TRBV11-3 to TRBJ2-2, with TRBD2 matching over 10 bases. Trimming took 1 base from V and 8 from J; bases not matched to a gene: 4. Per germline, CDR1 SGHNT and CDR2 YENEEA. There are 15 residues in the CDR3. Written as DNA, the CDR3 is TGTGCCAGCAGCTTAGGAGCTAGCGGGAGAGGGGAGCTGTTTTTT. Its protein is CASSLGASGRGELFF.

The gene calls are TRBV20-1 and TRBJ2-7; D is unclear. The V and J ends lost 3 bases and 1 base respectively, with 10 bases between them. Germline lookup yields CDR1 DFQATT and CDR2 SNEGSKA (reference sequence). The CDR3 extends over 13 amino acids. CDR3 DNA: TGCAGTGCTAGCGGATCCAAATCCTACGAGCAGTACTTC. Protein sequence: CSASGSKSYEQYF.

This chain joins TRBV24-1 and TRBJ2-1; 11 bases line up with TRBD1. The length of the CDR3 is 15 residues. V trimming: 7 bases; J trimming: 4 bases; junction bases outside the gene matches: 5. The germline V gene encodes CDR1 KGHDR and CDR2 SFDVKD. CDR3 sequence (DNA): TGTGCCACCAGCGCCGGGACAGGGGGTTACAATGAGCAGTTCTTC. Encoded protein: CATSAGTGGYNEQFF.

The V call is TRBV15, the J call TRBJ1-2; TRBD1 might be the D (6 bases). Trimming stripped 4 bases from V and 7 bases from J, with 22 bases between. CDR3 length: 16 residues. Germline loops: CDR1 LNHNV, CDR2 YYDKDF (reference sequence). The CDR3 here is CATSTRYREVYGGYTF. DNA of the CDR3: TGTGCCACCAGCACCAGGTACAGGGAGGTGTATGGTGGCTACACCTTC.

The CDR3 DNA is TGTGCCAGCACCACTGGGGGAAGCGGGAGATCCCCAGATACGCAGTATTTT. Protein: CASTTGGSGRSPDTQYF. The V call is TRBV5-6, the J call TRBJ2-3, with 8 nucleotides matching TRBD2. This CDR3 comprises 17 residues. Germline CDR1 SGHDT, CDR2 YYEEEE. V lost 6 bases to trimming and J lost 4 bases; unmatched junction nucleotides: 16.

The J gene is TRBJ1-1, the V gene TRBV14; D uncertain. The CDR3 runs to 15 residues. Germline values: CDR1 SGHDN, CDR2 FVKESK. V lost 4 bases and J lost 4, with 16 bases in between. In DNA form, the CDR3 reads TGTGCCAGCAGCCCCCCTTGGTATCGGGGCACTGAAGCTTTCTTT. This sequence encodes CASSPPWYRGTEAFF.

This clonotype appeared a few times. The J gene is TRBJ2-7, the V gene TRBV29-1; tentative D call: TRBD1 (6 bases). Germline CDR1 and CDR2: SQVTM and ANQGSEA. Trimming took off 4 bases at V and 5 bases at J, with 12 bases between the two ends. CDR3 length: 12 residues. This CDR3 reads CSVVVGADEQYF. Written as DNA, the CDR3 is TGCAGCGTTGTAGTGGGGGCGGACGAGCAGTACTTC.

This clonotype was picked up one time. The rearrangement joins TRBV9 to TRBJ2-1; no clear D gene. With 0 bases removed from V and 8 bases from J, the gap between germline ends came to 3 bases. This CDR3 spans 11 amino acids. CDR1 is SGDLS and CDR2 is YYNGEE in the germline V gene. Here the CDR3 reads CASSVAYEQFF. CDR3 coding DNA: TGTGCCAGCAGCGTAGCTTATGAGCAGTTCTTC.

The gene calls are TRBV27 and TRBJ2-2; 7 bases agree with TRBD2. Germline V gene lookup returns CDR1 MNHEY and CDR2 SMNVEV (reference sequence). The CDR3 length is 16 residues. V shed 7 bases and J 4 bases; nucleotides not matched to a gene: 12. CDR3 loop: CASTKKAGEGTGELFF. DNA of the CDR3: TGTGCCAGCACAAAAAAGGCGGGAGAGGGCACCGGGGAGCTGTTTTTT.

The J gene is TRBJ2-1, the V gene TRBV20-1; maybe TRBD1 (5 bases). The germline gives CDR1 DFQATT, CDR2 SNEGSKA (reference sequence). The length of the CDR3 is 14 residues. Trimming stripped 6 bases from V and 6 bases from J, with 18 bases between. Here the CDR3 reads CSAPRATDPNEQFF. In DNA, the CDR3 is TGCAGTGCCCCCAGGGCCACCGACCCCAATGAGCAGTTCTTC.

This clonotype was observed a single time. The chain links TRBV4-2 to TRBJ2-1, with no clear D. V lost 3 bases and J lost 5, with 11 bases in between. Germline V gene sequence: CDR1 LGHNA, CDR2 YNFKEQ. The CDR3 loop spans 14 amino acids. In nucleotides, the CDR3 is TGTGCCAGCAGCCAGCATAACCGGGACAATGAGCAGTTCTTC. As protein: CASSQHNRDNEQFF.

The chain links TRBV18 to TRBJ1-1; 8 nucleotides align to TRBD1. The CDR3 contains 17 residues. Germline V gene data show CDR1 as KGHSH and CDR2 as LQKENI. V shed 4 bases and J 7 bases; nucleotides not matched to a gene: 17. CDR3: CASSQTTGAVTTIEAFF. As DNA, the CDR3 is TGTGCCAGCTCACAAACGACAGGGGCAGTTACCACTATTGAAGCTTTCTTT.

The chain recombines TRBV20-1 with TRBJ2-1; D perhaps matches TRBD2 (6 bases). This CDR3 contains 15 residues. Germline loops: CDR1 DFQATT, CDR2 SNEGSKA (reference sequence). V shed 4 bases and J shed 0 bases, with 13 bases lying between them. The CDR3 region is CSATGTPSSYNEQFF. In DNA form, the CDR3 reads TGCAGTGCTACCGGGACTCCGAGCTCCTACAATGAGCAGTTCTTC.

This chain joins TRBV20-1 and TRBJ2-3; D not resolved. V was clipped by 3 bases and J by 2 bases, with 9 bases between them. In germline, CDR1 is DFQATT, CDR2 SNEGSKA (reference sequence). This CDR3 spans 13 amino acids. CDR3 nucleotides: TGCAGTGCTAGGATCACCGTCACAGATACGCAGTATTTT. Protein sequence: CSARITVTDTQYF.

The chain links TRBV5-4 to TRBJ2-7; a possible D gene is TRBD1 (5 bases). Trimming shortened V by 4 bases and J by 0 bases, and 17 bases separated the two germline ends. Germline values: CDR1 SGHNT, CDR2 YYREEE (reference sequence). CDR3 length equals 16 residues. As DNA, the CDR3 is TGTGCCAGCAGCCCGGCCTCGTCAAGGGGCTCCTACGAGCAGTACTTC. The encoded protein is CASSPASSRGSYEQYF.

The CDR3 region has the DNA TGCGCCAGCAGTGGAGACCAGGCTATTGGCTACACCTTC. Translated, it gives CASSGDQAIGYTF. This sequence joins TRBV10-1 and TRBJ1-2; no reliable D call. Trimming took off 4 bases at V and 7 bases at J, with 13 bases between the two ends. Germline lookup yields CDR1 WNHNN and CDR2 SYGVQD (reference sequence). The CDR3 is 13 amino acids.

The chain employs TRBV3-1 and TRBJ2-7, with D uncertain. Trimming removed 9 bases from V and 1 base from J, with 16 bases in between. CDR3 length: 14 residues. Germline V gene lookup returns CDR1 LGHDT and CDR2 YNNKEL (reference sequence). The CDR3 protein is CASTTRYSSYEQYF. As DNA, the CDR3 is TGTGCCAGTACCACCCGGTACAGTTCCTACGAGCAGTACTTC.

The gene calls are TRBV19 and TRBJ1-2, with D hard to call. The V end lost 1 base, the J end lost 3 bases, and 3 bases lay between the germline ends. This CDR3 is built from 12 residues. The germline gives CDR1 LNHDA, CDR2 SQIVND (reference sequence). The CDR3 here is CASSIGDYGYTF. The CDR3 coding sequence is TGTGCCAGTAGTATAGGAGACTATGGCTACACCTTC.

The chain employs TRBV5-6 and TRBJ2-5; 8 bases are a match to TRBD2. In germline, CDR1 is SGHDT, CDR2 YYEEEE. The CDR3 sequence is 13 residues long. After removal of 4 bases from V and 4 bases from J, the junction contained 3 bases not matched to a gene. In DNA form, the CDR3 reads TGTGCCAGCAGCGTAGCGGGACTAGAGACCCAGTACTTC. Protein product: CASSVAGLETQYF.

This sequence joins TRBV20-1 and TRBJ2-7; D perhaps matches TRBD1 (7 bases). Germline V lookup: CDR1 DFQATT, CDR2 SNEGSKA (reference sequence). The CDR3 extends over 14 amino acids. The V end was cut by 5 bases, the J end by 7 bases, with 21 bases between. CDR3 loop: CSAPRGAGGGEQYF. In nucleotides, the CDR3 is TGCAGTGCTCCCAGGGGGGCGGGCGGTGGGGAGCAGTACTTC.

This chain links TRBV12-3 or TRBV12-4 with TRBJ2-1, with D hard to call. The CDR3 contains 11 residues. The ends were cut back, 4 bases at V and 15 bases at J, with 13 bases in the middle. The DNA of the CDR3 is TGTGCCAGCAGTTCAGGCCCGTCGTGGTTCTTC. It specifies CASSSGPSWFF.